Listed below are T cell receptor beta chains from one sample, sequenced in a study of shared clonotypes between healthy human individuals. Sequencing used immunoSEQ multiplex PCR; TCRdb keeps in-frame clones, though not all of them. Here the sample spans approximately 2.5 million clones, around 94% being singletons. The source material was naive CD4+ T cells sorted from blood. Receptors originate from a young man in good health. Both conserved end residues are part of each CDR3. The D gene is left open where the match is weak. Size values are once, few and many counts, or a class for expanded clones, and some rows have none.

few	14	-	TRBV23-1	TRBJ2-7	TGCGCCACCCTAACGGAACGGAGCTCCTACGAGCAGTACTTC	CATLTERSSYEQYF
few	12	-	TRBV11-2	TRBJ1-1	TGTGCCAGCAGCTTAGGGGACACTGAAGCTTTCTTT	CASSLGDTEAFF
-	16	-	TRBV4-3	TRBJ2-7	TGCGCCAGCAGCCAAGATGTGGCAGCGAGCTCCTACGAGCAGTACTTC	CASSQDVAASSYEQYF
-	14	-	TRBV4-1	TRBJ2-3	TGCGCCAGCAGCCAAGCGGCTTACACAGATACGCAGTATTTT	CASSQAAYTDTQYF
-	14	TRBD2	TRBV25-1	TRBJ2-1	TGTGCCAGCAGTCAGGGACTATTTGCGGATGAGCAGTTCTTC	CASSQGLFADEQFF
-	16	TRBD1	TRBV6-6	TRBJ2-7	TGTGCCAGCAGTTACCTACAGGGGGTATCCTCCTACGAGCAGTACTTC	CASSYLQGVSSYEQYF
-	12	TRBD1	TRBV2	TRBJ1-2	TGTGTCCGGACAGGGGGTAACTATGGCTACACCTTC	CVRTGGNYGYTF
-	15	-	TRBV7-8	TRBJ2-1	TGTGCCAGCAGCTTAGAGGGAGGCAAATACAATGAGCAGTTCTTC	CASSLEGGKYNEQFF
once	14	-	TRBV6-1	TRBJ1-2	TGTGCCAGCAGCGAAAATGGCAGGGTTGGCGGCTACACCTTC	CASSENGRVGGYTF
-	13	-	TRBV27	TRBJ1-1	TGTGCCAGCAGTTTTGGGCAGGGGTTTGAAGCTTTCTTT	CASSFGQGFEAFF
-	14	-	TRBV2	TRBJ2-4	TGTGCCAGCAGTGGATTACGGGGGTTAGACATTCAGTACTTC	CASSGLRGLDIQYF
-	12	-	TRBV30	TRBJ1-2	TGTGCCTGGAGTGTTGACGCCTATGGCTACACCTTC	CAWSVDAYGYTF